Listed below are T cell receptor beta chains from one sample, sequenced in a study of stem cell transplantation in POMP-related autoinflammatory disease. The protocol was immunoSEQ multiplex PCR, while the TCRdb copy is restricted to in-frame clones and leaves out a portion. The data show 7,000 to 9,000 clones, approximately 89% seen once. This sample comprised CD8+ T cells from PBMCs, obtained before stem cell transplantation. The receptors were sampled from a human donor with POMP-related autoinflammation and immune dysregulation (PRAID). The CDR3 runs from the conserved cysteine through the conserved F or W. Fields, in order: clone size, J gene, V gene, D gene, CDR3 DNA, CDR3 protein. A D gene is named only where the DNA matches it firmly. Only part of the rows carry a size: once, few, many, or a class if the clone is expanded.

>-|TRBJ1-2|TRBV6-1|TRBD1
TGTGCCAGCAGTGAAGCGGGACAGTTCTATGGCTACACCTTC
CASSEAGQFYGYTF
>few|TRBJ1-5|TRBV25-1|-
TGTGCCAGCAGTGCCGGACCGCGGGGGCCCCAGCATTTT
CASSAGPRGPQHF
>-|TRBJ2-3|TRBV6-5|TRBD2
TGTGCCAGCAGTTCTCTAGCGGGGGGTCGCACAGATACGCAGTATTTT
CASSSLAGGRTDTQYF
>-|TRBJ2-1|TRBV7-9|TRBD1
TGTGCCAGCAGCTCCCCCCAGGGGGTATCCTACAATGAGCAGTTCTTC
CASSSPQGVSYNEQFF
>once|TRBJ1-2|TRBV4-1|TRBD1
TGCGCCAGCAGCCAAGAGGACAGGGATGCTAACTATGGCTACACCTTC
CASSQEDRDANYGYTF
>-|TRBJ2-2|TRBV5-6|TRBD2
TGTGCCAGCAGCTTTATTAGCGGGACCGGGGAGCTGTTTTTT
CASSFISGTGELFF
>-|TRBJ1-6|TRBV19|TRBD1
TGTGCCAGTAGTATGACACAGGGGGGGAATTCACCCCTCCACTTT
CASSMTQGGNSPLHF
>-|TRBJ1-2|TRBV29-1|-
TGCAGCGTTGGGCCCCCAGGGGAGTATGGCTACACCTTC
CSVGPPGEYGYTF
>-|TRBJ1-2|TRBV27|-
TGTGCCAGCAGCGCCACAGGGCAGGGTTATGGCTACACCTTC
CASSATGQGYGYTF
>-|TRBJ1-2|TRBV5-4|-
TGTGCCAGCAGTCTGACCGGGGCGCAGGGCTACACCTTC
CASSLTGAQGYTF
>-|TRBJ1-2|TRBV9|-
TGTGCCAGCAGCGTAGCTTGGTTCGGACGAGTTCATGGCTACACCTTC
CASSVAWFGRVHGYTF
>-|TRBJ2-5|TRBV4-1|-
TGCGCCAGCAGCCAAGACACAGGGTTGGAGACCCAGTACTTC
CASSQDTGLETQYF
>-|TRBJ1-6|TRBV6-5|-
TGTGCCAGCAGAACGGGACCCCTGGGCTCACCCCTCCACTTT
CASRTGPLGSPLHF
>-|TRBJ1-1|TRBV27|-
TGTGCCAGCAGTTACGGGTCTGAAGCTTTCTTT
CASSYGSEAFF
>-|TRBJ2-7|TRBV7-8|TRBD1
TGTGCCAGCAGCTCTCCCCCGGGACAGGGGGCCTACGAGCAGTACTTC
CASSSPPGQGAYEQYF
>-|TRBJ1-5|TRBV6-5|-
TGTGCCAGCAGTTACAGGGCAGAGTCCAATCAGCCCCAGCATTTT
CASSYRAESNQPQHF
>-|TRBJ2-5|TRBV9|-
TGTGCCAGCAGCGTAGTACCGGGTAGGCAAGAGACCCAGTACTTC
CASSVVPGRQETQYF
>-|TRBJ2-7|TRBV9|-
TGTGCCAGCAGCCCCCGTGGAGTTTCCTACGAGCAGTACTTC
CASSPRGVSYEQYF
>-|TRBJ2-7|TRBV19|TRBD1
TGTGCCAGTAGTATAGGACAGGGATTCTCCTACGAGCAGTACTTC
CASSIGQGFSYEQYF
>-|TRBJ1-1|TRBV5-6|-
TGTGCCAGCAGCTTGGGGGGTCTAAGGCGAACTGAAGCTTTCTTT
CASSLGGLRRTEAFF
>-|TRBJ2-2|TRBV2|-
TGTGCCAGCAGTACAACAGGGTACACCGGGGAGCTGTTTTTT
CASSTTGYTGELFF
>-|TRBJ2-7|TRBV10-1|-
TGCGCCAGCAGTGAGGCGGCTACCTACGAGCAGTACTTC
CASSEAATYEQYF
>-|TRBJ2-5|TRBV11-2|-
TGTGCCAGCAGCTTAGCAAGTGGGACACCTCAAGAGACCCAGTACTTC
CASSLASGTPQETQYF
>-|TRBJ2-5|TRBV27|TRBD2
TGTGCCAGCAGTTTATTACCGGGGGGAGAGACCCAGTACTTC
CASSLLPGGETQYF
>-|TRBJ2-7|TRBV6-6|TRBD1
TGTGCCAGCAGTGGAAAGGACAGGGAGCAGTACTTC
CASSGKDREQYF
>-|TRBJ2-7|TRBV19|-
TGTGCCAGTAGTCGGGACGGAGACTACGAGCAGTACTTC
CASSRDGDYEQYF
>-|TRBJ2-7|TRBV27|TRBD1
TGTGCCAGCAAGGGAGTGACAGGGTCCTACGAGCAGTACTTC
CASKGVTGSYEQYF
>-|TRBJ1-2|TRBV6-5|TRBD1
TGTGCCAGCAGTTACTCGTACCTGACAGGGGGCTATGGCTACACCTTC
CASSYSYLTGGYGYTF
>-|TRBJ1-2|TRBV30|-
TGTGCCCGGAGTGTAAGGGATGGCTACACCTTC
CARSVRDGYTF
>-|TRBJ1-2|TRBV25-1|TRBD1
TGTGCCAGCTCCGGGACAGGGACCTTCTATGGCTACACCTTC
CASSGTGTFYGYTF
>-|TRBJ1-2|TRBV6-9|TRBD1
TGTGCCAGCAGTCTGACAGGGAACTATGGCTACACCTTC
CASSLTGNYGYTF
>once|TRBJ2-2|TRBV4-2|TRBD2
TGTGCCAGCAGCCCCCCAGGGGCACTAGCGGGGGGGCAGGGCGGGGAGCTGTTTTTT
CASSPPGALAGGQGGELFF
>once|TRBJ2-7|TRBV7-9|-
TGTGCCAGCAGCCCTAGCCCCAGCTCCTACGAGCAGTACTTC
CASSPSPSSYEQYF
>-|TRBJ2-1|TRBV28|-
TGTGCCAGTTCCTTCTACAATGAGCAGTTCTTC
CASSFYNEQFF
>-|TRBJ2-7|TRBV27|TRBD1
TGTGCCAGCAGTTTCGGGACAGGGGGCTACGAGCAGTACTTC
CASSFGTGGYEQYF
>-|TRBJ2-5|TRBV19|-
TGTGCCAGTAGTATGGAGGTCGGGACCCAGTACTTC
CASSMEVGTQYF
>-|TRBJ1-2|TRBV5-5|-
TGTGCCAGCAGCTTAACGGCCAGGCCGATGGATGGCTACACCTTC
CASSLTARPMDGYTF
>-|TRBJ2-2|TRBV7-6|-
TGTGCCAGCAGCTTAGACAGGACCAACACCGGGGAGCTGTTTTTT
CASSLDRTNTGELFF
>-|TRBJ2-7|TRBV15|-
TGTGCCACCAGCAGACGAGTAGGGGAGGTTTACGAGCAGTACTTC
CATSRRVGEVYEQYF
>-|TRBJ1-2|TRBV5-1|-
TGCGCCAGCAGCTTGGTGGGGGGTCCCTATGGCTACACCTTC
CASSLVGGPYGYTF
>-|TRBJ1-4|TRBV9|-
TGTGCCAGCAGCGTAGGCGGGGCAACTAATGAAAAACTGTTTTTT
CASSVGGATNEKLFF
>-|TRBJ2-4|TRBV4-1|-
TGCGCCAGCAGCCAAGGGACAGCAAACATTCAGTACTTC
CASSQGTANIQYF
>-|TRBJ1-2|TRBV12-5|TRBD1
TGTGCTACCGGACAGGAACCCGCCTGGTATGGCTACACCTTC
CATGQEPAWYGYTF
>-|TRBJ2-1|TRBV15|-
TGTGCCACCAGCCTACCAACCTCCTACAATGAGCAGTTCTTC
CATSLPTSYNEQFF
>-|TRBJ2-7|TRBV2|-
TGTGCCAGCAGATACGAGCAGTACTTC
CASRYEQYF
>-|TRBJ1-2|TRBV4-1|TRBD1
TGCGCCAGCAGCCTTTCCGGGACAGCCTATGGCTACACCTTC
CASSLSGTAYGYTF